Sequencing of this T cell receptor beta chain was carried out in a study of STAT3 mutations in large granular lymphocyte leukemia (dated by TCRdb to about 2019). About the investigation overall: In roughly half of the longitudinally sequenced T-LGLL patients, canonical activating STAT3 mutations were detected. Over half of the T-LGLL patients were given one or more immunosuppressive therapy regimens, and more than 30% of those treated had a hematologic response. To reconstruct clonal hierarchy and dynamics, serial deep sequencing of TCRbeta CDR3 and STAT3 was performed in patients with T-cell large granular lymphocyte leukemia. From an initial cohort of hundreds of LGL patients, about 20 representative T-LGLL cases were chosen for longitudinal sequencing of TCRbeta and STAT3. As controls, the study also included longitudinal sequencing of a couple of patients with natural killer LGL leukemia. Each patient was sequenced at an average of around 4 time points, ranging from 2 to 8 samplings.

Points the paper makes about the study in general: Several patients had a dominant TCR clone burden greater than the STAT3 mutant burden, which suggests that the STAT3 mutation arose secondarily within a clone that had already expanded. Because no samples were available when a clone first appeared, clonal expansion had to be inferred from samplings taken at other points. TCR clonotype switching after therapy was observed in 6 of 18 patients, and all newly emerging clones were found to be STAT3 wild type. All T-LGLL patients had at least one immunodominant TCRbeta clonotype, and roughly half had multiple immunodominant subclonotypes. Because codominant clonotypes persisted in some patients, a small but highly pathogenic clone may have been missed. Linking therapy response to changes in TCR clonal burden was complicated by variable intervals between samplings and by differing treatment regimens.

Looking up the germline V gene (reference sequence) yields CDR1 SEHNR and CDR2 FQNEAQ. Measured from the cysteine to the phenylalanine, the CDR3 is 16 residues long. Only CDR3 DNA is held: 48 bases, read in frame from base 1. Deletion took 5 bases off V and 8 bases off J, with a span of 21 bases between the germline ends. TCRbeta libraries were sequenced on an Illumina MiSeq, and an average of about 41,000 productive templates per sample was obtained. TCRbeta CDR3 libraries were generated with the immunoSEQ assay using multiplex PCR amplification. From the authors' description of their analysis: Repertoire diversity was computed as previously defined, with values near 0 indicating extremely monoclonal samples. Entries here come from immuneACCESS through TCRdb and include only in-frame sequences with V and J called. Some clones fail to appear in such tables; in the studies checked, an unresolved V gene covers under half of the shortfall, and the cause of the remainder is unknown. D and trimming were read from the DNA, whereas the V and J calls and clone size are those reported in that table. This sample has about 10,000 clones in its table, and 88% of those were observed once. The ten largest clonotypes hold roughly 35% of the sample.

The same DNA, extracted from blood mononuclear cells, served for both the TCR sequencing and the STAT3 sequencing. Regarding this clone: There is no known antigen for this receptor. No qualities accompany the bases; no much larger clone lies one base away.

The TCR originated in a man in his fifties or sixties with T-cell large granular lymphocyte leukemia. Some clones in this sample may be carry-over from other donors' samples. The age is the age at diagnosis. Sequencing was done on a sample of peripheral blood mononuclear cells. Recombination connected TRBV7-9 to TRBJ1-4; perhaps TRBD1 is the D gene, with 5 bases matching. CDR3 sequence: CASSHRTRLAEEKLFF. The bases read TGTGCCAGCAGCCACCGGACACGACTCGCGGAAGAAAAACTGTTTTTT.